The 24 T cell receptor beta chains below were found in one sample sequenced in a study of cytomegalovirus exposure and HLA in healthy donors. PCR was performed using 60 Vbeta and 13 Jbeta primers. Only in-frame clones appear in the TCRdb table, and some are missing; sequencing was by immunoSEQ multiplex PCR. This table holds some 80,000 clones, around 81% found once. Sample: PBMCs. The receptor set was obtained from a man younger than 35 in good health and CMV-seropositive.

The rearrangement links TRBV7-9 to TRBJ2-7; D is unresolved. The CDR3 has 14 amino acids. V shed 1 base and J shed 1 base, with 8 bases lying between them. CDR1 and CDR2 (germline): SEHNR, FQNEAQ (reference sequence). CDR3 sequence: CASSLVQESYEQYF. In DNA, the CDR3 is TGTGCCAGCAGCTTAGTTCAGGAATCCTACGAGCAGTACTTC.

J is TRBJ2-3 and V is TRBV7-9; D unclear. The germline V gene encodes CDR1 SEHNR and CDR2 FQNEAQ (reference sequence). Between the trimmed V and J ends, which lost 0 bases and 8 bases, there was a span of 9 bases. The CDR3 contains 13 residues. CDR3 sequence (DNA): TGTGCCAGCAGCTTAGCTCCAGAAAGTACGCAGTATTTT. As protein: CASSLAPESTQYF.

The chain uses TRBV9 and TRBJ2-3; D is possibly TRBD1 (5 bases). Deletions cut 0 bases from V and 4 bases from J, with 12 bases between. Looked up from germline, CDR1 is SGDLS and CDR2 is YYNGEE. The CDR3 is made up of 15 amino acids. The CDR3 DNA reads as TGTGCCAGCAGCGTAGATGGCAGGGTCCCAGATACGCAGTATTTT. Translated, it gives CASSVDGRVPDTQYF.

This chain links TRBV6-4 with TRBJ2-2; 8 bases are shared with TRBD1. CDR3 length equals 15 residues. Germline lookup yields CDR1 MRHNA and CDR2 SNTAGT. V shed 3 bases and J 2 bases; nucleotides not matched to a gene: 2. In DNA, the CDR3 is TGTGCCAGCAGTGAAGGGACAGGCAACACCGGGGAGCTGTTTTTT. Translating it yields CASSEGTGNTGELFF.

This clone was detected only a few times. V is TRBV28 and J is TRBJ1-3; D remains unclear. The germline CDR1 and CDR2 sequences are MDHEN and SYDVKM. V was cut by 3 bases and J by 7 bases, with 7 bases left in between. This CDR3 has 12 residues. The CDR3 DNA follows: TGTGCCAGCAGTTTCCGGGAGAACACCATATATTTT. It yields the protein CASSFRENTIYF.

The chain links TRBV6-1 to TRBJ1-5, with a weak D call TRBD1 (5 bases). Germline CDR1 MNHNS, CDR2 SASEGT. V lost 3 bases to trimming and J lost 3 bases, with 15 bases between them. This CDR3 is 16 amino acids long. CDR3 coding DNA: TGTGCCAGCAGTGATATCGGCAGGGCCTCCAATCAGCCCCAGCATTTT. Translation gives CASSDIGRASNQPQHF.

The DNA of the CDR3 is TGCAGCGTTGGGGGTAGCGGGAGGGGAGGCGGATCCGAGCAGTACTTC. Its protein product is CSVGGSGRGGGSEQYF. The chain has TRBV29-1 and TRBJ2-7; 11 bases fit TRBD2. Germline loops: CDR1 SQVTM, CDR2 ANQGSEA. The CDR3 loop spans 16 amino acids. V was clipped by 4 bases and J by 6 bases; unmatched bases: 14.

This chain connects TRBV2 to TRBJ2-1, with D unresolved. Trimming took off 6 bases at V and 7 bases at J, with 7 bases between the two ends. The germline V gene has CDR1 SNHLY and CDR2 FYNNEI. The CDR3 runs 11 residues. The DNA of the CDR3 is TGTGCCAGCAGACTTGATAATGAGCAGTTCTTC. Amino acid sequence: CASRLDNEQFF. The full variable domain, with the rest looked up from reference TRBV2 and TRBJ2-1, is EPEVTQTPSHQVTQMGQEVILRCVPISNHLYFYWYRQILGQKVEFLVSFYNNEISEKSEIFDDQFSVERPDGSNFTLKIRSTKLEDSAMYFCASRLDNEQFFGPGTRLTVL.

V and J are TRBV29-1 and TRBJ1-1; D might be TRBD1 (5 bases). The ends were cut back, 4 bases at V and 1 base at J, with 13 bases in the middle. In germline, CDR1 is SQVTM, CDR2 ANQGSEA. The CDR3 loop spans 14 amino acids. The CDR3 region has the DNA TGCAGCGTTGGGGAGGGACTCCGGAACACTGAAGCTTTCTTT. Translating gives CSVGEGLRNTEAFF.

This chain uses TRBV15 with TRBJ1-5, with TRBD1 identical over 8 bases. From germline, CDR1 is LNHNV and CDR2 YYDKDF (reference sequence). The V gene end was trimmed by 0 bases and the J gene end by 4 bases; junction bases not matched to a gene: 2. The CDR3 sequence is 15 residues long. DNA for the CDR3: TGTGCCACCAGCAGAGACACAGGGGGGAATCAGCCCCAGCATTTT. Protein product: CATSRDTGGNQPQHF.

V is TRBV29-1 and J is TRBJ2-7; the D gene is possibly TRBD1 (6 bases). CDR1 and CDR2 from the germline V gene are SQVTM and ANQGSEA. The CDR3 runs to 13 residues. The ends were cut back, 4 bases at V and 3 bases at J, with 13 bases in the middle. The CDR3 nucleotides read TGCAGCGTTGTTAGGACAGCGGACTACGAGCAGTACTTC. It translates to CSVVRTADYEQYF.

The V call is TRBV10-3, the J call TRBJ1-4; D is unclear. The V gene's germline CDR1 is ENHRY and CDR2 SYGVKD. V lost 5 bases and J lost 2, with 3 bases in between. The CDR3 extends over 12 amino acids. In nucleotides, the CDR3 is TGTGCCATCAGTCCGACTAATGAAAAACTGTTTTTT. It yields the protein CAISPTNEKLFF.

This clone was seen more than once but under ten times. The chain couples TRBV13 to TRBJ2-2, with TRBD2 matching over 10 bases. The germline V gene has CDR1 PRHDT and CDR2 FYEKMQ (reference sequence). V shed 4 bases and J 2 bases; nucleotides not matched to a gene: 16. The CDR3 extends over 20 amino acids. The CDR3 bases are TGTGCCAGCAGCTCGTATACCTTCGGACTAGCGGAGAAAAACACCGGGGAGCTGTTTTTT. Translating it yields CASSSYTFGLAEKNTGELFF.

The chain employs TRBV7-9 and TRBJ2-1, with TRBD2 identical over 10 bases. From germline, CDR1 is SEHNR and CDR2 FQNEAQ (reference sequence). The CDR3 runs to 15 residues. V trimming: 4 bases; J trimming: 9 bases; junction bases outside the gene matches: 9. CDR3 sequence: CASSSGASGSGEQFF. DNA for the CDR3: TGTGCCAGCAGCTCTGGGGCTAGCGGGAGTGGTGAGCAGTTCTTC.

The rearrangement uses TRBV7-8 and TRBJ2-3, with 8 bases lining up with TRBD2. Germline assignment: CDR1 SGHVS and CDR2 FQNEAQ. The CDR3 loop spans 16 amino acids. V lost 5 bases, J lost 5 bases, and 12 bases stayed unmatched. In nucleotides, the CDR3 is TGTGCCAGCAGCCTGACTAGCGTGTTACAAAAAGATACGCAGTATTTT. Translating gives CASSLTSVLQKDTQYF. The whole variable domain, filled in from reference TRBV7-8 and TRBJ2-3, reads GAGVSQSPRYKVAKRGQDVALRCDPISGHVSLFWYQQALGQGPEFLTYFQNEAQLDKSGLPSDRFFAERPEGSVSTLKIQRTQQEDSAVYLCASSLTSVLQKDTQYFGPGTRLTVL.

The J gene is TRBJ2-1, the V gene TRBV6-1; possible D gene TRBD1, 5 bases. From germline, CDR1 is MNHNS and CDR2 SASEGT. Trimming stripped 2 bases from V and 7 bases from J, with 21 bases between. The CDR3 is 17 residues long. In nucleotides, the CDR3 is TGTGCCAGCAGTGAAATAGGTCAGGGATGGTATGGGAATGAGCAGTTCTTC. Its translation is CASSEIGQGWYGNEQFF.

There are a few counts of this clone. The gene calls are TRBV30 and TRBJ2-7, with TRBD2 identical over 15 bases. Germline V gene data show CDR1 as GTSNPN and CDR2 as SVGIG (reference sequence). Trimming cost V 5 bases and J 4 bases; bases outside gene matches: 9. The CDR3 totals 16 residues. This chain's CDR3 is CAWRTSGRAAVYEQYF. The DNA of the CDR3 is TGTGCCTGGCGGACTAGCGGGAGGGCCGCGGTATACGAGCAGTACTTC. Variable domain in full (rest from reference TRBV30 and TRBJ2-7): SQTIHQWPATLVQPVGSPLSLECTVEGTSNPNLYWYRQAAGRGLQLLFYSVGIGQISSEVPQNLSASRPQDRQFILSSKKLLLSDSGFYLCAWRTSGRAAVYEQYFGPGTRLTVT.

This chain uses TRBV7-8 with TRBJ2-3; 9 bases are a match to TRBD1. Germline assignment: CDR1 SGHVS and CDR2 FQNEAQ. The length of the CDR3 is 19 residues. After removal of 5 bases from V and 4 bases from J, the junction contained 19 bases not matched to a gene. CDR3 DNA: TGTGCCAGCAGCGTGGCCGGGACAGGGTATGGAAAGTTCGCAGATACGCAGTATTTT. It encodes CASSVAGTGYGKFADTQYF.

The CDR3 sequence is CASSVAGGPREPQHF. The CDR3 bases are TGTGCCAGCAGCGTAGCGGGGGGACCCCGGGAGCCCCAGCATTTT. V gene TRBV9 combines with J gene TRBJ1-5; D is possibly TRBD1 (5 bases). CDR3 length: 15 residues. Germline values: CDR1 SGDLS, CDR2 YYNGEE. V lost 0 bases and J 8 bases, leaving 15 bases between the germline ends.

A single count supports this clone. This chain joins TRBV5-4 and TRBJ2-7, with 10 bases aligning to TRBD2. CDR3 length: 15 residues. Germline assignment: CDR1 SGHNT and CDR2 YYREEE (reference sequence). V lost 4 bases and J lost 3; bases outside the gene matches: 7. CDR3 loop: CASSPTGTSVYEQYF. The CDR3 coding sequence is TGTGCCAGCAGCCCGACCGGGACTAGCGTCTACGAGCAGTACTTC.

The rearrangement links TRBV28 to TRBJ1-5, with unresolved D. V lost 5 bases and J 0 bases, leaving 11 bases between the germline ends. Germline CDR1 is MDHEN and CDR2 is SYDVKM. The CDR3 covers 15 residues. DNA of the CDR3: TGTGCCAGCAGTCTCACACGTTATAGCAATCAGCCCCAGCATTTT. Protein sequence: CASSLTRYSNQPQHF.

The CDR3 region is CASSAMGGSADTQYF. The DNA of the CDR3 is TGTGCCAGCAGTGCTATGGGGGGTTCTGCAGATACGCAGTATTTT. This sequence joins TRBV6-4 and TRBJ2-3, with D perhaps matching TRBD2 (6 bases). CDR3 size: 15 residues. V gave up 4 bases and J gave up 4 bases, with 15 bases separating them. CDR1 and CDR2 (germline): MRHNA, SNTAGT.

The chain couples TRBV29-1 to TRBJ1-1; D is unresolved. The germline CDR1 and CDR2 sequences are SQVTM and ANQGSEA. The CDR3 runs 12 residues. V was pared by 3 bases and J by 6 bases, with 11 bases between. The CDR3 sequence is CSVDRYAAEAFF. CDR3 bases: TGCAGCGTTGACAGGTATGCTGCTGAAGCTTTCTTT.

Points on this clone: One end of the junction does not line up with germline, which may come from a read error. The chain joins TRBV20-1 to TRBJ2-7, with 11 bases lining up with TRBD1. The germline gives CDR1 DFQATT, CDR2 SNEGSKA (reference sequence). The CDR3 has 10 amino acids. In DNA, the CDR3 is TGCAGTGCTTCTGGGGACAGGGGGATTTTC. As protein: CSASGDRGIF.